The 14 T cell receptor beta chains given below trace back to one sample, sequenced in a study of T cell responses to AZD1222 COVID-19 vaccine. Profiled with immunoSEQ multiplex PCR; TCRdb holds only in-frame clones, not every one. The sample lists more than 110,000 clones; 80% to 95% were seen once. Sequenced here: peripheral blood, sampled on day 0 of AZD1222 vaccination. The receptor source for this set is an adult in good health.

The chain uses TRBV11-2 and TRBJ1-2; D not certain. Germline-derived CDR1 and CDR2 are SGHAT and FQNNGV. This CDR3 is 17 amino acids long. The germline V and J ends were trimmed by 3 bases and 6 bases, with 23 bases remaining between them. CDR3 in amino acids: CASSFEWRTIPHHGYTF. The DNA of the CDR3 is TGTGCCAGCAGCTTTGAGTGGCGAACAATACCCCACCATGGCTACACCTTC.

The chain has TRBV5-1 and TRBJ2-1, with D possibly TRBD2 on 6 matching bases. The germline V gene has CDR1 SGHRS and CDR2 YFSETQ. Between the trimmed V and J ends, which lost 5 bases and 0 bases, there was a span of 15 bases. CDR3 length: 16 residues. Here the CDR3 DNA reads TGCGCCAGCAGGTTAGCGGTTAGCAGCTCCTACAATGAGCAGTTCTTC. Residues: CASRLAVSSSYNEQFF.

The CDR3 protein is CASSLRGANVLTF. Here the CDR3 DNA reads TGTGCCAGCAGTTTAAGGGGGGCCAACGTCCTGACTTTC. J is TRBJ2-6 and V is TRBV6-5; no clear D. CDR1 and CDR2 (germline): MNHEY, SVGAGI. V was pared by 4 bases and J by 4 bases, with 5 bases between. This CDR3 has 13 amino acids.

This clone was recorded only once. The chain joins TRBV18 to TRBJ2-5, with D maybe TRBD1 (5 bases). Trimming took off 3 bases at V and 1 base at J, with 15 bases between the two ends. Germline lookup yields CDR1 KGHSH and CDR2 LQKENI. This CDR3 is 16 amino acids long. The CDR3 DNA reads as TGTGCCAGCTCACCCCAACTGGGGCAGGGCCAAGAGACCCAGTACTTC. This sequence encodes CASSPQLGQGQETQYF.

CDR3 protein: CASSSGSNYGYTF. As DNA, the CDR3 is TGCGCCAGCAGCTCCGGGTCAAACTATGGCTACACCTTC. The chain carries TRBV5-1 and TRBJ1-2; D is ambiguous. The ends were cut back, 3 bases at V and 2 bases at J, with 8 bases in the middle. CDR1 is SGHRS and CDR2 is YFSETQ in the germline V gene. This CDR3 is 13 amino acids long.

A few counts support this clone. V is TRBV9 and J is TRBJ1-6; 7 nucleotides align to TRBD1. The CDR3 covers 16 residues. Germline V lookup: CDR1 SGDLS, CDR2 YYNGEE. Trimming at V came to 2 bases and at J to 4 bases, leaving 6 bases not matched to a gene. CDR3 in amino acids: CASSVTRDRYNSPLHF. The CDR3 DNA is TGTGCCAGCAGCGTGACCCGGGACAGATATAATTCACCCCTCCACTTT.

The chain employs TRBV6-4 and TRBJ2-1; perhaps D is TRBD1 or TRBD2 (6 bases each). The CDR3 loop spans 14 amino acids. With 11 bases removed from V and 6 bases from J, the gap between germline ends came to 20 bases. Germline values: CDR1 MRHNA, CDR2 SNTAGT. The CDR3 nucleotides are TGTGCCTTTCTGAGGGGGGATTGGATCAATGAGCAGTTCTTC. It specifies CAFLRGDWINEQFF.

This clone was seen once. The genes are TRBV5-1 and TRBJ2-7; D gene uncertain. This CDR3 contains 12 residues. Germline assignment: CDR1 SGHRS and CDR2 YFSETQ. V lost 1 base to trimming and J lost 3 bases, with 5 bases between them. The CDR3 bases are TGCGCCAGCAGCTTGACCAACTACGAGCAGTACTTC. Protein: CASSLTNYEQYF.

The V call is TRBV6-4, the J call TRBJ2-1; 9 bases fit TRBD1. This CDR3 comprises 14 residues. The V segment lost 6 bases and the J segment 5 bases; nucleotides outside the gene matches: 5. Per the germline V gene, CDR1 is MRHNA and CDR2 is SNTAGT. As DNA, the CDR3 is TGTGCCAGCAGGGACAGGGGACCAAACAATGAGCAGTTCTTC. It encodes CASRDRGPNNEQFF.

CDR3 region: CASSPESAKNIQYF. The CDR3 region has the DNA TGTGCCAGCAGCCCGGAGTCGGCCAAAAACATTCAGTACTTC. The chain combines TRBV5-4 with TRBJ2-4; D gene uncertain. V was trimmed by 4 bases and J by 1 base, leaving 9 bases between them. The germline V gene encodes CDR1 SGHNT and CDR2 YYREEE (reference sequence). The CDR3 is 14 amino acids.

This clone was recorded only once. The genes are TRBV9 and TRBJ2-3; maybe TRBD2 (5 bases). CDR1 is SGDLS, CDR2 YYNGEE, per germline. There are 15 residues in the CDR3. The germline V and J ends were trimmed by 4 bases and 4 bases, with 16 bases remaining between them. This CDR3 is CASSPTGLTPDTQYF. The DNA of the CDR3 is TGTGCCAGCAGCCCGACGGGATTGACCCCAGATACGCAGTATTTT.

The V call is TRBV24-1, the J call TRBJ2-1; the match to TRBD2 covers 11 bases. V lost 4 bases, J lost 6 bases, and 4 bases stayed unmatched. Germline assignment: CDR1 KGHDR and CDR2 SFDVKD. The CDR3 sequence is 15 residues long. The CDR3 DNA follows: TGTGCCACCAGTGAGAGACTAGCGGGACTCAATGAGCAGTTCTTC. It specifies CATSERLAGLNEQFF.

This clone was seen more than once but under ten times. CDR3 amino acids: CASSYSAAGLNEKLFF. The DNA for the CDR3 is TGTGCCAGCAGTTACTCCGCGGCGGGCCTTAATGAAAAACTGTTTTTT. The chain employs TRBV6-5 and TRBJ1-4, with D unclear. V dropped 0 bases and J dropped 4 bases, with 12 bases sitting between them. This CDR3 region has 16 residues. Germline lookup yields CDR1 MNHEY and CDR2 SVGAGI.

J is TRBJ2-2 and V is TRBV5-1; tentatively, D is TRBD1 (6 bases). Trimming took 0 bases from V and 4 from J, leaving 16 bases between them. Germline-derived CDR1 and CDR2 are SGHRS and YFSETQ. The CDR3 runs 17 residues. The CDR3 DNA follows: TGCGCCAGCAGCTTGGCCTTGGGGGCCGAACTCACCGGGGAGCTGTTTTTT. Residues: CASSLALGAELTGELFF. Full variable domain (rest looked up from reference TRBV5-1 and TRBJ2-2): KAGVTQTPRYLIKTRGQQVTLSCSPISGHRSVSWYQQTPGQGLQFLFEYFSETQRNKGNFPGRFSGRQFSNSRSEMNVSTLELGDSALYLCASSLALGAELTGELFFGEGSRLTVL.